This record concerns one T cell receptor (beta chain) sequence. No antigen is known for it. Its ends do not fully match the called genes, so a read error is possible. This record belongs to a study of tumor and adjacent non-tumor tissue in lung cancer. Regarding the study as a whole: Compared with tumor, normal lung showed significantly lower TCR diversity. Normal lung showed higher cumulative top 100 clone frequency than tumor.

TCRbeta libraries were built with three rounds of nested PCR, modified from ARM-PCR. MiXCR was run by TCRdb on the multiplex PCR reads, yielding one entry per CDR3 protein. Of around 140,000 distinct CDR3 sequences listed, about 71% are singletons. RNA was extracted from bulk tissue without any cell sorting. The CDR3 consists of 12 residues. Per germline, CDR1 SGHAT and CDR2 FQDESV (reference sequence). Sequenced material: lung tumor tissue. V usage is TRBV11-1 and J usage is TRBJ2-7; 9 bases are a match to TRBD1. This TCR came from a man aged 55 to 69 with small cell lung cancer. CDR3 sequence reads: CVRSGQGREPYF. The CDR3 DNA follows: TGTGTCAGGAGCGGACAGGGGCGCGAGCCGTACTTC.